The source of this T cell receptor (beta chain) is a study of technical replicates of blood from several donors. Libraries were prepared by immunoSEQ multiplex PCR; TCRdb keeps only in-frame clonotypes and omits some of them. The sample consists of 50,000 to 65,000 clones, about 92% of them appearing once. The TCR originated in a human donor in good health. Some clones in this sample may be carry-over from other donors' samples. The source material was PBMCs.

CDR3 nucleotides: TGTGCCAGCTCACTCTACTCCTATAATTCACCCCTCCACTTT. This encodes CASSLYSYNSPLHF. V usage is TRBV18 and J usage is TRBJ1-6; D remains unclear. The CDR3 spans 14 residues. Germline CDR1 KGHSH, CDR2 LQKENI. Deletions cut 4 bases from V and 0 bases from J, with 4 bases between.